Sequencing of this T cell receptor (beta chain) was carried out in a study of Graves' ophthalmopathy and Graves' hyperthyroidism. Study information: Untreated patients at initial diagnosis provided peripheral blood.

Broader study findings: Detection in blood was also observed for most expanded thyroid clonotypes above 0.001 frequency. For predicting ophthalmopathy progression, the model had about 64% sensitivity and 72.22% specificity.

Patients newly diagnosed with hyperthyroidism, under 2 months' duration, were aged 18 to 65, the study reports. CDR1 and CDR2 (germline): SGHTA, FQGTGA. The CDR3 sequence is 15 residues long. V dropped 9 bases and J dropped 5; count of bases not matched to a gene: 13. Researchers took RNA transcripts and amplified TCR beta CDR3 regions from them. HTBI primers served in a first-round RT-PCR, which a second-round multiplex PCR followed. From the multiplex PCR reads, TCRdb called clonotypes with MiXCR, one entry per CDR3 protein. This table has around 36,000 distinct CDR3 sequences, about 50% appearing once. This clonotype was seen only once. The antigen remains unidentified.

The sequenced material came from peripheral blood. The clonotype was recovered from an adult woman with stable Graves' hyperthyroidism. The chain uses TRBV7-3 and TRBJ2-7; TRBD2 matches at 10 bases. Here the CDR3 reads CASRLAGGALNEQYF. The CDR3 DNA sequence: TGTGCCAGTAGACTAGCGGGCGGAGCTCTGAACGAGCAGTACTTC.